These 26 T cell receptor beta chains originate from one sample sequenced in a study. TCRdb ran MiXCR on the RT-PCR reads and lists one entry per CDR3 protein. Of hundreds of thousands of distinct CDR3 sequences in the sample, more than 13% were seen once. Sequencing used memory CD4+ T cells from blood. These receptors were obtained from a female donor in good health, serving as a healthy control.

This clonotype showed up many times. This sequence joins TRBV12-3 or TRBV12-4 and TRBJ2-7; D is unresolved. The CDR3 spans 11 residues. V was shortened by 4 bases and J by 4 bases, with 5 bases between the two germline ends. CDR3 loop: CASSSGYEQYF. The CDR3 DNA reads as TGTGCCAGCAGTTCCGGGTACGAGCAGTACTTC.

This clonotype was observed many times. The gene calls are TRBV10-3 and TRBJ1-5, with no clear D. The ends were cut back, 2 bases at V and 3 bases at J, with 8 bases in the middle. Germline CDR1 and CDR2: ENHRY and SYGVKD. The CDR3 runs 14 residues. The CDR3 loop reads CAISEQASNQPQHF. The CDR3 nucleotides are TGTGCCATCAGTGAGCAGGCCTCCAATCAGCCCCAGCATTTT.

This clonotype has just a few counts. The V gene is TRBV6-5, the J gene TRBJ2-1; D call uncertain. CDR1 is MNHEY and CDR2 is SVGAGI in the germline V gene. CDR3 size: 15 residues. Trimming stripped 2 bases from V and 5 bases from J, with 13 bases between. The CDR3 spells CASSYDPGRNNEQFF. The CDR3 DNA reads TGTGCCAGCAGTTACGATCCCGGTAGAAACAATGAGCAGTTCTTC.

CDR3 in DNA: TGTGCCAGCAGCTTAGGAAGAAGCAGGGATGAGCAGTTCTTC. Its translation is CASSLGRSRDEQFF. V usage is TRBV7-9 and J usage is TRBJ2-1; maybe TRBD1 (5 bases). This CDR3 is 14 amino acids long. V was trimmed by 1 base and J by 8 bases, leaving 12 bases between them. Germline CDR1 and CDR2: SEHNR and FQNEAQ (reference sequence).

Regarding this clonotype: A read error is possible here, since a much larger clone lies one base away. The chain carries TRBV5-6 and TRBJ2-1; 10 bases are shared with TRBD2. CDR1 SGHDT and CDR2 YYEEEE come from the germline V gene. The CDR3 spans 15 residues. CDR3 sequence reads: CASSPPSGGLNEKFF. The CDR3 DNA reads TGTGCCAGCAGCCCCCCTAGCGGGGGCCTTAATGAGAAGTTCTTC. The full variable domain, rest sourced from reference TRBV5-6 and TRBJ2-1, is DAGVTQSPTHLIKTRGQQVTLRCSPKSGHDTVSWYQQALGQGPQFIFQYYEEEERQRGNFPDRFSGHQFPNYSSELNVNALLLGDSALYLCASSPPSGGLNEKFFGPGTRLTVL.

This clonotype has a single count. An end of the junction does not agree with germline; a read error may underlie this. This chain uses TRBV6-1 with TRBJ1-1; TRBD1 agrees at 9 bases. Germline loops: CDR1 MNHNS, CDR2 SASEGT. The length of the CDR3 is 15 residues. The CDR3 coding sequence is TGTGCCAGCAGTAGAATCGGACAGGGGAACACTGAAGCCTTCTTT. Protein sequence: CASSRIGQGNTEAFF.

This clonotype has ten or more counts. The V call is TRBV12-3 or TRBV12-4, the J call TRBJ1-1, with TRBD1 matching over 7 bases. Germline trimming cut 5 bases from V and 8 bases from J; bases unmatched to any gene: 8. The CDR3 is 13 amino acids. CDR3 sequence: CASSVTGAIEAFF. CDR3 coding DNA: TGTGCCAGCAGTGTAACAGGGGCGATCGAAGCTTTCTTT.

This clonotype was found a few times. The rearrangement uses TRBV27 and TRBJ2-3; D possibly matches TRBD1 or TRBD2 (5 bases each). The CDR3 sequence is 13 residues long. CDR1 is MNHEY and CDR2 is SMNVEV in the germline V gene (reference sequence). V lost 4 bases and J lost 14, with 19 bases in between. The CDR3 region is CASSWTGPGSWYF. Here the CDR3 DNA reads TGTGCCAGCAGTTGGACGGGACCAGGTAGCTGGTATTTT.

CDR3 residues: CASKPTGGPEAFF. CDR3 coding DNA: TGTGCCAGCAAGCCGACAGGGGGCCCTGAAGCTTTCTTT. The chain joins TRBV2 to TRBJ1-1; 10 bases are a match to TRBD1. CDR1 and CDR2 from the germline V gene are SNHLY and FYNNEI. This CDR3 contains 13 residues. Trimming cost V 7 bases and J 6 bases; bases outside gene matches: 5.

The rearrangement joins TRBV29-1 to TRBJ1-4; unclear D gene. Germline V gives CDR1 SQVTM, CDR2 ANQGSEA. The CDR3 covers 13 residues. Trimming cost V 4 bases and J 7 bases, with 13 bases left between them. The CDR3 DNA reads as TGCAGCGTTGTTGAGGGCTTAGGTGAAAAACTGTTTTTT. Translating it yields CSVVEGLGEKLFF.

The CDR3: CASSPGQAPLEEQYF. The CDR3 DNA is TGCGCCAGCAGCCCAGGACAGGCTCCCCTCGAGGAGCAGTACTTC. The chain links TRBV5-1 to TRBJ2-7; 7 bases line up with TRBD1. The CDR3 spans 15 residues. The junction had 14 bases not matched to a gene; V was cut back by 4 bases and J by 7 bases. Germline CDR1 and CDR2: SGHRS and YFSETQ.

This clonotype was observed once. The CDR3 sequence: CASSQGGQGAILSTDTQYF. DNA for the CDR3: TGTGCCAGCAGCCAGGGGGGACAGGGGGCGATTCTCTCCACAGATACGCAGTATTTT. V gene TRBV4-2 combines with J gene TRBJ2-3, with 12 bases aligning to TRBD1. Germline trimming cut 3 bases from V and 2 bases from J; bases unmatched to any gene: 12. The CDR3 length is 19 residues. Germline CDR1 and CDR2: LGHNA and YNFKEQ.

The rearrangement joins TRBV5-6 to TRBJ1-5; D is ambiguous. The V end was cut by 1 base, the J end by 6 bases, with 11 bases between. The CDR3 totals 14 residues. CDR1 is SGHDT and CDR2 is YYEEEE in the germline V gene. Here the CDR3 DNA reads TGTGCCAGCAGCTTGTGGGCCCAGATTCAGCCCCAGCATTTT. Residues: CASSLWAQIQPQHF.

The genes are TRBV9 and TRBJ2-2; 9 nucleotides line up with TRBD1. The CDR3 extends over 16 amino acids. Per germline, CDR1 SGDLS and CDR2 YYNGEE. The V and J ends lost 1 base and 4 bases, in that order; junction bases with no gene match: 5. CDR3 amino acids: CASSVRGQGTTGELFF. CDR3 nucleotide sequence: TGTGCCAGCAGCGTAAGGGGACAGGGAACCACCGGGGAGCTGTTTTTT.

This clonotype was recorded at least ten times. The V gene is TRBV5-1, the J gene TRBJ2-3, with D unresolved. The germline V gene has CDR1 SGHRS and CDR2 YFSETQ. Trimming removed 0 bases from V and 4 bases from J, with 6 bases in between. The CDR3 sequence is 13 residues long. This CDR3 is CASSLEASDTQYF. The CDR3 region has the DNA TGCGCCAGCAGCTTGGAAGCCTCAGATACGCAGTATTTT.

This clonotype was observed at least ten times. The J gene is TRBJ2-1, the V gene TRBV20-1, with no clear D. The V gene's germline CDR1 is DFQATT and CDR2 SNEGSKA (reference sequence). The CDR3 extends over 13 amino acids. As DNA, the CDR3 is TGCAGCGTCCTTAAGAGCTCCTACAATGAGCAGTTCTTC. This encodes CSVLKSSYNEQFF.

This clonotype has ten or more counts. CDR3 in DNA: TGCAGTGCTGGATCAGGGGATTGGTCTGGAAACACCATATATTTT. Translation gives CSAGSGDWSGNTIYF. The chain carries TRBV20-1 and TRBJ1-3, with D possibly matching TRBD1 (6 bases). This CDR3 spans 15 amino acids. Trimming removed 5 bases at V and 1 base at J, with 15 bases between. In germline, CDR1 is DFQATT, CDR2 SNEGSKA (reference sequence).

V is TRBV12-3 or TRBV12-4 and J is TRBJ2-3; 7 nucleotides agree with TRBD2. After removal of 6 bases from V and 3 bases from J, the junction contained 12 bases not matched to a gene. This CDR3 has 16 amino acids. In DNA form, the CDR3 reads TGTGCCAGCAGCCGTTTCGGCGGGAGCGAAACAGATACGCAGTATTTT. It yields the protein CASSRFGGSETDTQYF.

The chain links TRBV3-1 to TRBJ2-2; no clear D gene. V shed 5 bases and J shed 5 bases, with 12 bases lying between them. This CDR3 is 14 amino acids long. Looked up from germline, CDR1 is LGHDT and CDR2 is YNNKEL (reference sequence). CDR3 amino acids: CASSSRVETGELFF. In nucleotides, the CDR3 is TGTGCCAGCAGCTCACGGGTTGAAACCGGGGAGCTGTTTTTT.

The table lists this clonotype with many counts. The chain carries TRBV5-1 and TRBJ2-3; D is tentatively TRBD1 or TRBD2 (5 bases each). CDR1 SGHRS and CDR2 YFSETQ come from the germline V gene. The V gene lost 4 bases and the J gene lost 0 bases, with 12 bases spanning the gap. The CDR3 runs 15 residues. CDR3 protein: CASSGDGSSTDTQYF. CDR3 sequence (DNA): TGCGCCAGCAGCGGGGACGGATCTAGCACAGATACGCAGTATTTT.

This clonotype has at least ten counts. The V gene is TRBV12-3 or TRBV12-4, the J gene TRBJ2-7, with a weak D call TRBD1 (6 bases). Trimming cost V 4 bases and J 2 bases, with 12 bases left between them. This CDR3 comprises 14 residues. Here the CDR3 reads CASSSGTQTYEQYF. The CDR3 nucleotides read TGTGCCAGCAGTTCCGGGACACAGACCTACGAGCAGTACTTC.

This chain connects TRBV18 to TRBJ2-7; possible D gene TRBD1, 5 bases. The V gene's germline CDR1 is KGHSH and CDR2 LQKENI. Trimming left V 0 bases short and J 2 bases short, with 14 bases between. The CDR3 has 16 residues. CDR3 sequence reads: CASSPPSTGSTYEQYF. Written as DNA, the CDR3 is TGTGCCAGCTCACCACCAAGCACAGGCAGTACCTACGAGCAGTACTTC.

Many counts were recorded for this clonotype. The genes are TRBV12-3 or TRBV12-4 and TRBJ1-1; TRBD1 aligns across 8 bases. V was pared by 8 bases and J by 6 bases, with 14 bases of the junction left unmatched. CDR3 length: 15 amino acids. CDR3 nucleotide sequence: TGTGCCAGCCACCGGACGGGACAGGAGGGAGCTGAAGCTTTCTTT. Translating gives CASHRTGQEGAEAFF.

The chain combines TRBV30 with TRBJ1-2; TRBD1 aligns across 7 bases. This CDR3 contains 14 residues. The germline V gene has CDR1 GTSNPN and CDR2 SVGIG (reference sequence). V lost 2 bases, J lost 0 bases, and 3 bases stayed unmatched. In DNA, the CDR3 is TGTGCCTGGAGTTCGACAGGGACTAACTATGGCTACACCTTC. Encoded protein: CAWSSTGTNYGYTF.

The CDR3 region has the DNA TGTGCCAGCAACAACGGAACCGGGGGAAATTCACCCCTCCACTTT. It specifies CASNNGTGGNSPLHF. The chain recombines TRBV21-1 with TRBJ1-6; the table's D call, TRBD1, was not checked against the DNA. TRBV21-1 is listed as a pseudogene. CDR3 length equals 15 residues.

The chain carries TRBV28 and TRBJ2-7; 10 bases are shared with TRBD2. Germline loops: CDR1 MDHEN, CDR2 SYDVKM. The CDR3 is 15 residues long. The V gene end was trimmed by 6 bases and the J gene end by 7 bases; junction bases not matched to a gene: 12. The CDR3 nucleotides are TGTGCCAGCAGCATAGGGGCTAGCGGGAGTGGTGAGCAGTACTTC. It translates to CASSIGASGSGEQYF.